This section outlines one TCR beta chain sequence together with its context. The sample holds one count of this clone. The antigen this receptor binds is unknown. Base qualities were left out, and no much larger clone turns up one base away. The receptor library was made with the immunoSEQ multiplex PCR assay. Held by TCRdb, this immuneACCESS table contains in-frame sequences only and omits some clones. Under half of the omission traces to an unresolved V gene where checked; the cause of the rest is unknown. For this sample there are 50,000 to 70,000 clones; 77% appear just once. The ten largest make up approximately 4.3% of the sample. The CDR3 measures 14 amino acids from cysteine to phenylalanine. Only the CDR3 region is kept as DNA, spanning 42 bases read in frame from base 1. Trimming at the junction amounts to 0 bases on V and 4 bases on J, and the germline ends lie 10 bases apart. The germline V gene (reference sequence) specifies SGHNT as CDR1 and YYREEE as CDR2.

These data come from a study of radiotherapy plus CTLA-4 blockade in lung cancer (dated by TCRdb to 2016 to 2018). For the wider study: Objective responses occurred in 18% of enrolled patients, and less than 35% achieved disease control. Overall results and qualifications from the work: The strongest predictors of response were reported to be early dynamic shifts in blood T cell clones along with a rise in serum interferon-beta following radiation. After treatment with radiotherapy and ipilimumab, TCR clones that came from tumors expanded in the peripheral blood.

The study tested focal radiation therapy combined with CTLA-4 blockade (ipilimumab) in patients with chemo-refractory metastatic non-small-cell lung cancer. Sequenced material: peripheral blood, taken from a patient treated with radiotherapy plus ipilimumab. The TCR originated in a human donor with non-small cell lung cancer who had a partial response to radiotherapy plus ipilimumab. Recombination linked TRBV5-4 to TRBJ1-2; the D gene remains uncertain. This receptor carries the CDR3 CASSLGGRSYGYTF. The nucleotide sequence is TGTGCCAGCAGCTTGGGAGGGCGATCCTATGGCTACACCTTC.